Below are 27 T cell receptor beta chains sequenced from a single sample in a study of blood T cells in healthy people across ages. PCR was performed a second time for about 6 to 12 cycles using a sample-barcoded 5' primer and a J-beta primer mix. One entry per CDR3 protein, called by TCRdb with MiXCR from the 5' RACE reads. The sample shows 630,000 or so distinct CDR3 sequences, roughly 31% of them seen only once. The specimen was blood. The source of these receptors is an elderly woman in good health.

Regarding this clonotype: A read error is possible here, since a much larger clone lies one base away. The gene calls are TRBV4-2 and TRBJ2-3; TRBD1 or TRBD2 may be the D gene (5 bases each). The CDR3 runs 18 residues. Per the germline V gene, CDR1 is LGHNA and CDR2 is YNFKEQ. V gave up 0 bases and J gave up 4 bases, with 20 bases separating them. Here the CDR3 reads CASSQEWDQRRLADTQYF. CDR3 DNA sequence: TGTGCCAGCAGCCAAGAGTGGGACCAGCGGCGCCTCGCAGATACGCAGTATTTT.

Concerning this clonotype itself: A much larger clonotype is one base distant, so this may be a read error. CDR3 protein: CASSVDCNEQFF. CDR3 sequence (DNA): TGTGCCAGCAGCGTAGATTGCAATGAGCAGTTCTTC. The V gene is TRBV9, the J gene TRBJ2-1; no clear D gene. V was shortened by 0 bases and J by 6 bases, with 4 bases between the two germline ends. This CDR3 spans 12 amino acids. The germline CDR1 and CDR2 sequences are SGDLS and YYNGEE.

Comment on this clonotype: Possible read error: a much larger clone is one base away. The rearrangement uses TRBV6-1 and TRBJ1-2; TRBD1 agrees at 9 bases. The length of the CDR3 is 13 residues. The V gene's germline CDR1 is MNHNS and CDR2 SASEGT. The CDR3 nucleotides read TGTGTCAGCAGTGAACAGGGGGCGTATGGCTACACCTTC. It codes for CVSSEQGAYGYTF.

This clonotype was detected only a few times. This chain connects TRBV6-5 to TRBJ1-5, with a possible D match to TRBD1 (5 bases). The germline CDR1 and CDR2 sequences are MNHEY and SVGAGI. The CDR3 is 17 amino acids. V was shortened by 0 bases and J by 0 bases, with 12 bases between the two germline ends. CDR3 bases: TGTGCCAGCAGTTACTCAGGAGGGGCCTATAGCAATCAGCCCCAGCATTTT. Residues: CASSYSGGAYSNQPQHF.

This clonotype was recorded at least ten times. The rearrangement uses TRBV7-9 and TRBJ2-5; D is unclear. The CDR3 is 13 amino acids. Trimming pared 3 bases from V and 5 bases from J, leaving 10 bases between. The germline V gene encodes CDR1 SEHNR and CDR2 FQNEAQ (reference sequence). The CDR3 sequence is CASSFPPLETQYF. Written as DNA, the CDR3 is TGTGCCAGCAGCTTTCCCCCCTTGGAGACCCAGTACTTC.

This clonotype appeared many times. The chain carries TRBV20-1 and TRBJ2-3, with 7 bases aligning to TRBD1. The J segment lost 6 bases and the V segment lost 6 bases, leaving 6 bases of the junction unmatched. The CDR3 has 12 residues. Germline V gene data show CDR1 as DFQATT and CDR2 as SNEGSKA (reference sequence). This chain's CDR3 is CSARQGRDTQYF. The CDR3 region has the DNA TGCAGTGCAAGACAGGGAAGGGATACGCAGTATTTT.

This clonotype was found many times. This chain joins TRBV7-6 and TRBJ2-3; 11 bases are shared with TRBD2. The V and J ends lost 9 bases and 6 bases, in that order; junction bases with no gene match: 2. Per the germline V gene, CDR1 is SGHVS and CDR2 is FNYEAQ. The CDR3 covers 12 residues. The CDR3 sequence: CASGLAGDTQYF. The CDR3 nucleotides are TGTGCCAGTGGACTAGCGGGTGATACGCAGTATTTT.

The J gene is TRBJ2-1, the V gene TRBV4-3, with 8 bases aligning to TRBD2. V was pared by 2 bases and J by 0 bases, with 12 bases of the junction left unmatched. The CDR3 has 19 residues. Germline V gene lookup returns CDR1 LGHNA and CDR2 YSLEER. The DNA for the CDR3 is TGCGCCAGCAGCCAATCATGGCGGGGTAGCGGGGCCTCCTACAATGAGCAGTTCTTC. Its translation is CASSQSWRGSGASYNEQFF.

This clonotype was recorded many times. The chain has TRBV7-3 and TRBJ2-1, with 10 bases matching TRBD2. The CDR3 contains 16 residues. CDR1 SGHTA and CDR2 FQGTGA come from the germline V gene. V shed 5 bases, J shed 5 bases, and the junction held 9 bases outside the gene matches. The CDR3 loop reads CASSPSGGAGNNEQFF. In DNA, the CDR3 is TGTGCCAGCAGCCCGAGCGGGGGGGCCGGAAACAATGAGCAGTTCTTC.

The V and J genes are TRBV19 and TRBJ2-3, with 15 bases matching TRBD2. The germline V gene encodes CDR1 LNHDA and CDR2 SQIVND (reference sequence). The CDR3 length is 18 residues. Trimming at V came to 7 bases and at J to 0 bases, leaving 8 bases not matched to a gene. The CDR3 loop reads CASTRGLAGGRSTDTQYF. The CDR3 DNA is TGTGCCAGTACGAGGGGACTAGCGGGGGGCAGGAGCACAGATACGCAGTATTTT.

Ten or more counts support this clonotype. The V call is TRBV5-1, the J call TRBJ2-7; TRBD1 matches 10 bases. CDR1 is SGHRS, CDR2 YFSETQ, per germline. With 4 bases clipped from V and 4 bases from J, the junction kept 11 bases outside the gene matches. The CDR3 totals 16 residues. CDR3 DNA: TGCGCCAGCAGCCGAACACTTGGACAGGGGGATTACGAGCAGTACTTC. It encodes CASSRTLGQGDYEQYF.

In this sample, this clonotype turned up many times. J is TRBJ1-5 and V is TRBV27, with TRBD1 as a possible D gene (5 bases). Trimming stripped 5 bases from V and 0 bases from J, with 11 bases between. In germline, CDR1 is MNHEY, CDR2 SMNVEV (reference sequence). The CDR3 extends over 15 amino acids. The CDR3 spells CASSPRQTSNQPQHF. In DNA, the CDR3 is TGTGCCAGCAGTCCCCGACAGACTAGCAATCAGCCCCAGCATTTT.

The genes are TRBV5-1 and TRBJ2-2; perhaps TRBD1 as D (5 bases). Trimming left V 4 bases short and J 2 bases short, with 12 bases between. The length of the CDR3 is 15 residues. Germline CDR1 SGHRS, CDR2 YFSETQ. The DNA of the CDR3 is TGCGCCAGCAGCCCCCAAGGGGTTAACACCGGGGAGCTGTTTTTT. Protein sequence: CASSPQGVNTGELFF.

For this clonotype: A much bigger clone sits one base away, suggesting this may be a read error. The chain is built from TRBV12-3 or TRBV12-4 and TRBJ2-3; D ambiguous. The CDR3 runs 13 residues. Trimming left V 8 bases short and J 13 bases short, with 22 bases between. The DNA for the CDR3 is TGTGCCAGCCGTGACACGAGCACAGATGCGGAGTATTTT. Translation gives CASRDTSTDAEYF.

Here the CDR3 reads CAISASGSTDTQYF. The CDR3 DNA is TGTGCCATCAGTGCAAGCGGGAGTACAGATACGCAGTATTTT. The chain joins TRBV10-3 to TRBJ2-3; 8 bases agree with TRBD2. The CDR3 is made up of 14 amino acids. The trim removed 4 bases at V and 3 bases at J, leaving 3 bases unmatched. From germline, CDR1 is ENHRY and CDR2 SYGVKD.

This clonotype has only a few counts. The CDR3 coding sequence is TGTGCCAGCAGTAAAGGGACAGGGGTACCTTTCTTT. Protein sequence: CASSKGTGVPFF. The chain has TRBV6-5 and TRBJ1-1; 10 nucleotides match TRBD1. V was clipped by 5 bases and J by 12 bases; unmatched bases: 6. The CDR3 is 12 amino acids. CDR1 is MNHEY and CDR2 is SVGAGI in the germline V gene.

The chain joins TRBV4-1 to TRBJ2-4; the D is unclear. Between the trimmed V and J ends, which lost 0 bases and 0 bases, there was a span of 9 bases. Germline values: CDR1 MGHRA, CDR2 YSYEKL. The CDR3 contains 16 residues. CDR3 sequence reads: CASSQDYGVAKNIQYF. Here the CDR3 DNA reads TGCGCCAGCAGCCAAGATTACGGCGTAGCCAAAAACATTCAGTACTTC.

The chain employs TRBV7-9 and TRBJ2-7, with D possibly called TRBD1 or TRBD2 (6 bases each). CDR1 SEHNR and CDR2 FQNEAQ come from the germline V gene (reference sequence). With 5 bases removed from V and 6 bases from J, the gap between germline ends came to 17 bases. The CDR3 totals 14 residues. CDR3 in amino acids: CASSPTPGGGEQYF. CDR3 DNA sequence: TGTGCCAGCAGCCCCACCCCCGGGGGCGGCGAGCAGTACTTC.

The gene calls are TRBV7-2 and TRBJ2-1; 8 bases are a match to TRBD1. This CDR3 region has 14 residues. With 3 bases clipped from V and 8 bases from J, the junction kept 6 bases outside the gene matches. The germline gives CDR1 SGHTA, CDR2 FQGNSA. The CDR3 loop is CASSFRGRIDEQFF. The CDR3, as DNA: TGTGCCAGCAGCTTCAGGGGGCGCATCGATGAGCAGTTCTTC. Based on the CDR3 plus reference TRBV7-2 and TRBJ2-1, the full variable domain is GAGVSQSPSNKVTEKGKDVELRCDPISGHTALYWYRQSLGQGLEFLIYFQGNSAPDKSGLPSDRFSAERTGGSVSTLTIQRTQQEDSAVYLCASSFRGRIDEQFFGPGTRLTVL.

To note about this clonotype: A much larger clone lies a single base off, so this may be a read error. This chain links TRBV20-1 with TRBJ2-3, with TRBD2 matching over 9 bases. Germline values: CDR1 DFQATT, CDR2 SNEGSKA (reference sequence). The CDR3 contains 16 residues. Unmatched junction bases numbered 9, after V lost 5 bases and J lost 0 bases. The CDR3 DNA sequence: TGCAGTGCTGGAGCGACGGGACTAGCTAGCACAGATACGCAGTATTTT. It encodes CSAGATGLASTDTQYF.

This clonotype was found many times. The chain couples TRBV15 to TRBJ2-3; 7 bases map to TRBD2. The junction had 13 bases not matched to a gene; V was cut back by 1 base and J by 3 bases. Germline V gene lookup returns CDR1 LNHNV and CDR2 YYDKDF (reference sequence). CDR3 size: 18 residues. CDR3 sequence (DNA): TGTGCCACCAGCAGAGGAACTAGCGACTCCTATCATACAGATACGCAGTATTTT. This encodes CATSRGTSDSYHTDTQYF.

This clonotype was seen a few times. The CDR3 DNA follows: TGCAGTGCTTTAGGACTAGCGGGGAGACAAGAGACCCAGTACTTC. The encoded protein is CSALGLAGRQETQYF. The chain joins TRBV20-1 to TRBJ2-5, with TRBD2 identical over 12 bases. The germline V gene encodes CDR1 DFQATT and CDR2 SNEGSKA (reference sequence). V lost 5 bases, J lost 2 bases, and 6 bases stayed unmatched. This CDR3 has 15 residues.

This clonotype was counted ten times or more. CDR3 DNA sequence: TGTGCCAGCCGGGACAGGTCCTCCTACGAGCAGTACTTC. It codes for CASRDRSSYEQYF. The rearrangement uses TRBV5-4 and TRBJ2-7; 8 bases match TRBD1. The CDR3 has 13 residues. Germline trimming cut 7 bases from V and 0 bases from J; bases unmatched to any gene: 3. Germline V lookup: CDR1 SGHNT, CDR2 YYREEE (reference sequence). Full variable domain (outside the CDR3, taken from reference TRBV5-4 and TRBJ2-7): ETGVTQSPTHLIKTRGQQVTLRCSSQSGHNTVSWYQQALGQGPQFIFQYYREEENGRGNFPPRFSGLQFPNYSSELNVNALELDDSALYLCASRDRSSYEQYFGPGTRLTVT.

This clonotype was counted many times. This sequence joins TRBV4-1 and TRBJ2-5; TRBD2 aligns across 16 bases. V lost 4 bases and J lost 4; bases outside the gene matches: 6. CDR1 and CDR2 from the germline V gene are MGHRA and YSYEKL. CDR3 length: 17 amino acids. CDR3 residues: CASSRPGLAGGGETQYF. CDR3 sequence (DNA): TGCGCCAGCAGCCGGCCGGGACTAGCGGGGGGGGGAGAGACCCAGTACTTC.

Worth noting for this clonotype: A single base separates this from a much larger clone, so it may be a read error. This chain joins TRBV10-3 and TRBJ2-1, with TRBD2 matching over 7 bases. V lost 7 bases, J lost 13 bases, and 13 bases stayed unmatched. This CDR3 region has 13 residues. The germline V gene has CDR1 ENHRY and CDR2 SYGVKD. The CDR3 DNA follows: TGTGCCATCAACCCCGGGGAGGGAGAGACCCAGTTCTTC. It specifies CAINPGEGETQFF.

This clonotype was observed a few times. V usage is TRBV6-1 and J usage is TRBJ1-2; TRBD1 might be the D (6 bases). Germline V CDR1 and CDR2: MNHNS, SASEGT. This CDR3 spans 15 amino acids. The V end was cut by 7 bases, the J end by 4 bases, with 19 bases between. In DNA, the CDR3 is TGTGCCAGCACCCTAGGGGGGACGGCCGGCTATGGCTACACCTTC. This gives the protein CASTLGGTAGYGYTF.

This clonotype was detected many times. The chain recombines TRBV20-1 with TRBJ2-1, with unresolved D. This CDR3 is 14 amino acids long. Germline V gene lookup returns CDR1 DFQATT and CDR2 SNEGSKA (reference sequence). Trimming shortened V by 1 base and J by 1 base, and 8 bases separated the two germline ends. In DNA, the CDR3 is TGCAGTGCTAGAGGCGGACCTTCCTACAATGAGCAGTTCTTC. Protein product: CSARGGPSYNEQFF.